This record concerns one T cell receptor beta chain sequence. The table lists this clonotype with many counts. There is no known antigen for this receptor. Base qualities are not recorded, but no much larger clone differs from it by a single base. This specimen comes from a study of T cells in Graves' hyperthyroidism and ophthalmopathy (dated by TCRdb to the late 2010s). For the study in its entirety: Peripheral blood samples were taken at initial diagnosis, before any treatment was given. The paper reports TCR Vbeta CDR3 sequencing of roughly 140 peripheral blood samples: 43 ophthalmopathy, over 70 hyperthyroidism and around 17 progressor patients. The approximately 100 discovery patients were divided at random into training and test sets in a 7:3 ratio. Following sampling, methimazole starting at 30 mg daily was given to hyperthyroidism patients, and high-dose intravenous methylprednisolone was given to ophthalmopathy patients. Prospective prediction of ophthalmopathy was tested in an independent validation cohort consisting of 18 hyperthyroidism patients and approximately 16 patients who later progressed to ophthalmopathy. TCR V-J signatures able to tell the groups apart were searched for in a discovery cohort of 90 to 100 patients, of whom 43 had Graves' ophthalmopathy and roughly 57 had stable Graves' hyperthyroidism. Thyroid tissue and blood T-cell repertoires from about six Graves' hyperthyroidism patients were also compared in the study.

The paper's findings and limits, for the study overall: Most expanded thyroid clonotypes (frequency above 0.001) were also detected in blood, suggesting blood repertoires may reflect thyroid immune responses. A 13 V-J signature model separated ophthalmopathy from stable hyperthyroidism, with around 90% sensitivity and around 84% specificity in cross-validation and 80%/75% in testing. No statistical method was used to fix the sample size in advance, and group allocation was not hidden from the investigators. During validation, the model predicted progression to ophthalmopathy a median of around 7 months ahead of onset, with almost 71% sensitivity and around 73% specificity.

The TCR beta CDR3 regions were amplified from RNA transcripts. The TCR CDR3 was subjected to a first round of RT-PCR using the HTBI primer set and the Qiagen OneStep RT-PCR kit. A second multiplex PCR round built the libraries, followed by size selection and purification. Paired-end sequencing of the libraries was performed with 100 bp reads on an Illumina HiSeq2000. The original methods were these. SOAPnuke was used to process the raw data, removing reads that contained adapters or uncalled bases, had a mean Phred below 15, or lacked an exact match to the constant primer or identifier. COPE v1.2.5 was used to merge the high-quality paired reads, and each unique nucleotide sequence was defined as a clonotype. MiTCR v1.1 was used to align the clonotypes against IMGT TRBV, TRBD and TRBJ reference segments. The analysis included only V-J combinations with a frequency above 0.0001, which together covered about 99% of the repertoires. The TCS score was defined as the ratio of F50 (clonal expansion) to E x V (chaos), calculated using BLOSUM62-based TCRdist between CDR3 peptides within each V-J. Welch's t-statistics and random forest reduced around 520 V-J features to fewer than 15, which were used in a naive Bayes classifier (R e1071). TCRdb took the public reads, trimmed them with fastp at Q25, ran MiXCR for clone calling and kept in-frame beta chains. When rows share a CDR3 protein, they turn into one entry using the most common DNA and genes. V and J calls and clone size were set by TCRdb, not the authors. Recorded for this sample are more than 350,000 distinct CDR3 sequences; about 14% of them occurred a single time. The top ten clonotypes cover 20% of the sample.

Moderately to severely active disease, a Clinical Activity Score of at least 3, a NOSPECS grade of at least 4, and a duration under 3 months were present in ophthalmopathy patients. The study excluded patients with uncontrolled infections, other autoimmune diseases, pregnancy or lactation. Diagnoses were based on clinical symptoms, serum thyroxine and TRAb, thyroid ultrasound and orbital computed tomography. Ficoll-Paque density gradient centrifugation was used to isolate PBMCs from 10 ml of fresh peripheral blood. Trizol reagent was used to extract total RNA, and RNA quality was then checked on an Agilent 2100 Bioanalyzer. This TCR was sampled from a woman under 40 with Graves' ophthalmopathy. The sample consisted of blood.

The CDR3 amino acid sequence is: CSARGGWNSPLHF. The DNA sequence is as follows: TGCAGTGCTAGAGGGGGCTGGAATTCACCCCTCCACTTT. The rearranged chain carries TRBV20-1 and TRBJ1-6; TRBD1 might be the D gene, on 5 matching bases. The junction carries 8 bases between V and J, which are trimmed by 1 base and 7 bases respectively. The CDR3 contains 13 residues, cysteine and phenylalanine counted. The read is trimmed to its CDR3 DNA, 39 bases read in frame from base 1. CDR1 DFQATT and CDR2 SNEGSKA were looked up in the germline V gene (reference sequence).